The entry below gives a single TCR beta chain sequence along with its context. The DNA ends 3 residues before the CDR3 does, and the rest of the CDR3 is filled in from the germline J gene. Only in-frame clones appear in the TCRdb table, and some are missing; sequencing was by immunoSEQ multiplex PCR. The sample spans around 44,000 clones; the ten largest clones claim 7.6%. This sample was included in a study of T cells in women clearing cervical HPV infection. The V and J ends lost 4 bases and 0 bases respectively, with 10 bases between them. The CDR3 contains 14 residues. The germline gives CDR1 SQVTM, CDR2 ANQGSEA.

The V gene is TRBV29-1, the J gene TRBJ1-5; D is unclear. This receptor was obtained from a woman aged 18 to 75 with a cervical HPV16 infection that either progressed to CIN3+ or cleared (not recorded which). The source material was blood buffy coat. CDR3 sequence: CSVVSGPSNQPQHF. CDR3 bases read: TGCAGCGTTGTCAGCGGCCCTAGCAATCAGCCC.